This entry concerns a single TCR beta chain. These data originate in a study of blood T cell repertoires in COVID-19. TCRdb's copy holds only in-frame clones and misses some; the assay was immunoSEQ multiplex PCR. The data hold roughly 190,000 clones, with less than 85% observed a single time. The sample was PBMCs or T cells enriched from blood (not recorded which). This TCR derives from a woman in her 30s who had recovered from COVID-19.

Written as DNA, the CDR3 is TGTGCCAGCAGCGGCCAGACTAGCGGAATTGCAGATACGCAGTATTTT. This gives the protein CASSGQTSGIADTQYF. This chain joins TRBV5-4 and TRBJ2-3, with 9 bases aligning to TRBD2. The CDR3 consists of 16 residues. V dropped 4 bases and J dropped 4; count of bases not matched to a gene: 10. Germline CDR1 is SGHNT and CDR2 is YYREEE (reference sequence).